Below are 11 T cell receptor beta chains sequenced from a single sample in a study of preoperative IRX-2 immunotherapy in early breast cancer. As for treatment: preoperative locoregional IRX-2 cytokine immunotherapy. Here immunoSEQ multiplex PCR was the method, and the copy in TCRdb shows in-frame clones only, minus some. The table lists 40,000 or so clones, less than 95% of them singletons. Sequenced material: tumor tissue, taken after IRX-2 immunotherapy. These receptors all come from a human donor with breast cancer.

The chain carries TRBV29-1 and TRBJ1-1, with D hard to call. In germline, CDR1 is SQVTM, CDR2 ANQGSEA. The CDR3 loop spans 13 amino acids. With 5 bases removed from V and 6 bases from J, the gap between germline ends came to 16 bases. The chain's CDR3 is CSVSQAWLAEAFF. CDR3 bases: TGCAGCGTTTCCCAGGCGTGGCTCGCTGAAGCTTTCTTT.

CDR3: CASSLVGGAREQFF. The CDR3, as DNA: TGTGCCAGCAGTTTAGTCGGGGGGGCCCGCGAGCAGTTCTTC. The V call is TRBV27, the J call TRBJ2-1, with 8 positions matching TRBD2. The CDR3 spans 14 residues. The ends lost 2 bases at V and 10 bases at J; junction bases unmatched: 7. The V gene's germline CDR1 is MNHEY and CDR2 SMNVEV (reference sequence).

The CDR3 reads CASSGYYRDTEAFF. The CDR3, as DNA: TGTGCCAGCAGTGGATATTACAGGGACACTGAAGCTTTCTTT. This chain links TRBV2 with TRBJ1-1, with a possible D match to TRBD1 (6 bases). The CDR3 contains 14 residues. V shed 4 bases and J shed 3 bases, with 12 bases lying between them. The germline V gene encodes CDR1 SNHLY and CDR2 FYNNEI.

The chain couples TRBV15 to TRBJ1-2, with D uncertain. This CDR3 is built from 18 residues. Germline CDR1 LNHNV, CDR2 YYDKDF (reference sequence). Deletions cut 1 base from V and 4 bases from J, with 22 bases between. In nucleotides, the CDR3 is TGTGCCACCAGCAGAGTAGTGCGTCAGGCAAGAACTTTCTATGGCTACACCTTC. Its protein product is CATSRVVRQARTFYGYTF.

This chain connects TRBV19 to TRBJ1-2; D is possibly TRBD1 (6 bases). Looked up from germline, CDR1 is LNHDA and CDR2 is SQIVND (reference sequence). The CDR3 is 14 amino acids. The V end lost 6 bases, the J end lost 3 bases, and 14 bases lay between the germline ends. CDR3 nucleotides: TGTGCCAGTAGGCCAGGGGTTAGGCACTATGGCTACACCTTC. Protein product: CASRPGVRHYGYTF.

This rearrangement joins TRBV2 to TRBJ2-5; D may be TRBD1 (6 bases). V lost 4 bases, J lost 4 bases, and 19 bases lay in between. In germline, CDR1 is SNHLY, CDR2 FYNNEI. CDR3 length: 16 residues. The chain's CDR3 is CASSGTGIPSGETQYF. DNA for the CDR3: TGTGCCAGCAGTGGCACAGGGATCCCTTCGGGAGAGACCCAGTACTTC.

This sequence joins TRBV7-7 and TRBJ1-1; possibly TRBD1 for D (5 bases). This CDR3 has 13 amino acids. Between the trimmed V and J ends, which lost 5 bases and 5 bases, there was a span of 12 bases. Germline V gives CDR1 SSHAT, CDR2 FNYEAQ (reference sequence). The CDR3 DNA is TGTGCCAGCAGCCCCGGGGGGGGGACTGAAGCTTTCTTT. Encoded protein: CASSPGGGTEAFF.

V gene TRBV7-9 combines with J gene TRBJ1-2; 12 bases align to TRBD1. This CDR3 contains 15 residues. In germline, CDR1 is SEHNR, CDR2 FQNEAQ (reference sequence). V trimming: 4 bases; J trimming: 4 bases; junction bases outside the gene matches: 4. This chain's CDR3 is CASSSGTGGGYGYTF. DNA of the CDR3: TGTGCCAGCAGCTCGGGGACAGGGGGCGGCTATGGCTACACCTTC.

The chain couples TRBV28 to TRBJ2-5; 8 bases line up with TRBD2. CDR1 MDHEN and CDR2 SYDVKM come from the germline V gene. V dropped 6 bases and J dropped 5; count of bases not matched to a gene: 11. This CDR3 is built from 15 residues. CDR3 coding DNA: TGTGCCAGCAGCCGCGCCCGGGGGGGCGTGGAGACCCAGTACTTC. Residues: CASSRARGGVETQYF. The entire variable domain, with the rest obtained from reference TRBV28 and TRBJ2-5, is as follows: DVKVTQSSRYLVKRTGEKVFLECVQDMDHENMFWYRQDPGLGLRLIYFSYDVKMKEKGDIPEGYSVSREKKERFSLILESASTNQTSMYLCASSRARGGVETQYFGPGTRLLVL.

This clone was detected once. The V and J genes are TRBV4-2 and TRBJ1-2; D possibly corresponds to TRBD1 (6 bases). The CDR3 is 15 amino acids. CDR1 LGHNA and CDR2 YNFKEQ come from the germline V gene. Trimming cost V 1 base and J 7 bases, with 16 bases left between them. The CDR3 here is CASSQGLWGRSGYTF. CDR3 DNA sequence: TGTGCCAGCAGCCAAGGCCTCTGGGGGCGTTCTGGCTACACCTTC.

The chain employs TRBV7-9 and TRBJ1-2, with 7 bases fitting TRBD1. V dropped 1 base and J dropped 3; count of bases not matched to a gene: 11. CDR1 is SEHNR, CDR2 FQNEAQ, per germline (reference sequence). CDR3 length: 17 residues. The CDR3 DNA follows: TGTGCCAGCAGCTTAGGACAGGGCCCCGGGTATGACTATGGCTACACCTTC. This encodes CASSLGQGPGYDYGYTF.